These 10 T cell receptor beta chains originate from one sample sequenced in a study of blood T cell repertoires in COVID-19. Sequenced by immunoSEQ multiplex PCR; TCRdb stores in-frame clones only, minus some. The sample carries 75,000 to 90,000 clones, 75% to 85% recorded once. What was sequenced was peripheral blood. All receptors derive from a woman between 40 and 55 years old with active or convalescent COVID-19.

The chain couples TRBV27 to TRBJ2-1; 9 bases line up with TRBD2. CDR1 and CDR2 from the germline V gene are MNHEY and SMNVEV (reference sequence). The CDR3 spans 15 residues. The J segment lost 6 bases and the V segment lost 7 bases, leaving 10 bases of the junction unmatched. The CDR3 DNA reads TGTGCCAGCACATCCTTGACTAGCGGTTTCAATGAGCAGTTCTTC. This sequence encodes CASTSLTSGFNEQFF.

The chain combines TRBV11-3 with TRBJ1-1; 7 bases align to TRBD1. Germline V gene lookup returns CDR1 SGHNT and CDR2 YENEEA. The CDR3 extends over 13 amino acids. The V segment lost 5 bases and the J segment 6 bases; nucleotides outside the gene matches: 6. The CDR3 DNA reads as TGTGCCAGCAGCGTAAACAGGGGCTCTGAAGCTTTCTTT. It translates to CASSVNRGSEAFF.

The chain links TRBV18 to TRBJ2-1, with D perhaps matching TRBD1 (5 bases). Germline CDR1 and CDR2: KGHSH and LQKENI. CDR3 size: 13 residues. V shed 2 bases and J shed 6 bases, with 8 bases lying between them. This chain's CDR3 is CASSPWQGNEQFF. In nucleotides, the CDR3 is TGTGCCAGCTCACCATGGCAGGGCAATGAGCAGTTCTTC.

The J gene is TRBJ1-2, the V gene TRBV5-4; TRBD1 is a possible D gene (6 bases). The CDR3 runs 15 residues. V lost 1 base to trimming and J lost 8 bases, with 18 bases between them. Germline CDR1 SGHNT, CDR2 YYREEE (reference sequence). As DNA, the CDR3 is TGTGCCAGCAGCTTGCCCGGGACAACAAGAAAGGGCTACACCTTC. This translates into CASSLPGTTRKGYTF. Full variable domain (missing parts from reference TRBV5-4 and TRBJ1-2): ETGVTQSPTHLIKTRGQQVTLRCSSQSGHNTVSWYQQALGQGPQFIFQYYREEENGRGNFPPRFSGLQFPNYSSELNVNALELDDSALYLCASSLPGTTRKGYTFGSGTRLTVV.

This chain connects TRBV5-1 to TRBJ1-3; no clear D. The germline gives CDR1 SGHRS, CDR2 YFSETQ. The CDR3 totals 14 residues. V lost 7 bases to trimming and J lost 2 bases, with 13 bases between them. CDR3: CASANGEPGNTIYF. The CDR3 DNA sequence: TGCGCCAGCGCAAACGGGGAACCTGGAAACACCATATATTTT.

This clone appeared a few times. This chain connects TRBV10-3 to TRBJ2-4; D perhaps matches TRBD1 (6 bases). Germline CDR1 ENHRY, CDR2 SYGVKD. Trimming shortened V by 3 bases and J by 9 bases, and 12 bases separated the two germline ends. The length of the CDR3 is 13 residues. CDR3 in amino acids: CAISDSGVGIQYF. DNA for the CDR3: TGTGCCATCAGTGACTCAGGGGTGGGCATTCAGTACTTC.

In its sample, this clone was seen once. This rearrangement joins TRBV6-6 to TRBJ1-5; TRBD1 is a possible D gene (6 bases). The ends were cut back, 0 bases at V and 5 bases at J, with 8 bases in the middle. Germline lookup yields CDR1 MNHNY and CDR2 SVGAGI (reference sequence). CDR3 size: 14 residues. As DNA, the CDR3 is TGTGCCAGCAGTTACTCCAGGGGTTATCAGCCCCAGCATTTT. Its protein is CASSYSRGYQPQHF.

J is TRBJ1-2 and V is TRBV29-1; D gene ambiguous. The CDR3 spans 14 residues. V was clipped by 0 bases and J by 0 bases, with 8 bases between them. Germline V gene data show CDR1 as SQVTM and CDR2 as ANQGSEA. The CDR3 DNA reads TGCAGCGTTGAAGATTGGTCAGCTAACTATGGCTACACCTTC. Its protein is CSVEDWSANYGYTF. The full variable domain, its missing parts supplied by reference TRBV29-1 and TRBJ1-2, is SAVISQKPSRDICQRGTSLTIQCQVDSQVTMMFWYRQQPGQSLTLIATANQGSEATYESGFVIDKFPISRPNLTFSTLTVSNMSPEDSSIYLCSVEDWSANYGYTFGSGTRLTVV.

This chain uses TRBV3-1 (or the pseudogene TRBV3-2) with TRBJ1-2, with D possibly matching TRBD1 (6 bases). Per germline, CDR1 LGHDT and CDR2 YNNKEL (reference sequence). V gave up 1 base and J gave up 4 bases, with 13 bases separating them. This CDR3 contains 15 residues. The CDR3: CASSQAVGQVYGYTF. As DNA, the CDR3 is TGTGCCAGCAGCCAAGCGGTGGGACAAGTCTATGGCTACACCTTC.

This clone was recorded a few times. This chain links TRBV29-1 with TRBJ2-1; 9 positions match TRBD1. J gave up 9 bases and V 4 bases, and 7 bases lay outside the gene matches. The CDR3 has 13 residues. CDR1 is SQVTM, CDR2 ANQGSEA, per germline. The CDR3 DNA follows: TGCAGCGTTGGGACAGGGGAGAATGGTGAGCAGTTCTTC. Its protein product is CSVGTGENGEQFF.